The next 14 T cell receptor beta chains were all read from a single sample in a study of OX40 agonist ivuxolimab in advanced cancers. Here immunoSEQ multiplex PCR was the method, and the copy in TCRdb shows in-frame clones only, minus some. The table has tens of thousands of clones, approximately 91% seen once. Sequenced here: CD4+ or CD8+ T cells sorted from blood, sampled in a trial of the OX40 agonist ivuxolimab. Receptor source: an adult with an advanced solid tumor such as melanoma, head and neck, liver or kidney cancer.

The rearrangement uses TRBV28 and TRBJ2-7; 7 bases are a match to TRBD1. In germline, CDR1 is MDHEN, CDR2 SYDVKM. The ends lost 4 bases at V and 2 bases at J; junction bases unmatched: 2. This CDR3 spans 13 amino acids. Here the CDR3 DNA reads TGTGCCAGCAGTTACAGGGGCACCTACGAGCAGTACTTC. It specifies CASSYRGTYEQYF.

The chain joins TRBV19 to TRBJ2-7; TRBD1 matches 9 bases. V shed 4 bases, J shed 5 bases, and the junction held 3 bases outside the gene matches. The germline CDR1 and CDR2 sequences are LNHDA and SQIVND (reference sequence). The CDR3 length is 13 residues. CDR3 nucleotide sequence: TGTGCCAGTAGTAGCGGGACAGGGAACGAGCAGTACTTC. Translation gives CASSSGTGNEQYF.

The chain recombines TRBV27 with TRBJ1-3, with 8 bases identical to TRBD1. The V gene's germline CDR1 is MNHEY and CDR2 SMNVEV (reference sequence). CDR3 length: 15 residues. With 6 bases clipped from V and 0 bases from J, the junction kept 4 bases outside the gene matches. The CDR3 reads CASRSGQGSGNTIYF. DNA of the CDR3: TGTGCCAGCAGATCCGGACAGGGCTCTGGAAACACCATATATTTT.

This chain uses TRBV10-2 with TRBJ2-1, with 8 nucleotides matching TRBD2. Looked up from germline, CDR1 is WSHSY and CDR2 is SAAADI. Trimming removed 0 bases from V and 4 bases from J; junction bases left unmatched: 8. This CDR3 is built from 17 residues. The CDR3 spells CASSESTLGTSYNEQFF. The CDR3 region has the DNA TGCGCCAGCAGTGAGTCGACGTTGGGGACTAGTTACAATGAGCAGTTCTTC.

The chain uses TRBV7-3 and TRBJ1-1; D gene uncertain. Germline V gene data show CDR1 as SGHTA and CDR2 as FQGTGA. The ends were cut back, 5 bases at V and 1 base at J, with 8 bases in the middle. This CDR3 has 13 amino acids. CDR3 loop: CASSTERNTEAFF. The CDR3 DNA sequence: TGTGCCAGCAGCACGGAGCGGAACACTGAAGCTTTCTTT.

The chain joins TRBV13 to TRBJ1-1, with a tentative D call TRBD1 (6 bases). Between the trimmed V and J ends, which lost 2 bases and 5 bases, there was a span of 12 bases. CDR3 size: 14 residues. The V gene's germline CDR1 is PRHDT and CDR2 FYEKMQ (reference sequence). The CDR3 here is CASSLIGGGTEAFF. CDR3 nucleotides: TGTGCCAGCAGCTTAATAGGGGGAGGGACTGAAGCTTTCTTT. Full variable domain (missing parts from reference TRBV13 and TRBJ1-1): AAGVIQSPRHLIKEKRETATLKCYPIPRHDTVYWYQQGPGQDPQFLISFYEKMQSDKGSIPDRFSAQQFSDYHSELNMSSLELGDSALYFCASSLIGGGTEAFFGQGTRLTVV.

The chain couples TRBV27 to TRBJ1-2; D gene unclear. The CDR3 length is 14 residues. Germline V lookup: CDR1 MNHEY, CDR2 SMNVEV (reference sequence). Trimming stripped 6 bases from V and 8 bases from J, with 19 bases between. This CDR3 is CASSPLGLGYGYTF. As DNA, the CDR3 is TGTGCCAGCAGCCCCCTCGGCCTCGGCTACGGCTACACCTTC.

Regarding this clone: The germline gene is not matched at one end of the junction; a read error may be the cause. The V and J genes are TRBV13 and TRBJ1-3; no definite D call. Germline V lookup: CDR1 PRHDT, CDR2 FYEKMQ (reference sequence). The CDR3 length is 14 residues. DNA for the CDR3: TGTGCCAGCAGCCTAGGACGAACTGGAAACACCATATATTTT. It codes for CASSLGRTGNTIYF.

This chain uses TRBV11-3 with TRBJ2-1; 8 bases match TRBD2. The CDR3 consists of 16 residues. The V gene's germline CDR1 is SGHNT and CDR2 YENEEA. Losses at the gene ends were 1 base for V and 1 base for J; bases not matched to a gene: 3. The CDR3 loop reads CASSLVGGASYNEQFF. The CDR3 DNA sequence: TGTGCCAGCAGCTTAGTCGGGGGGGCTTCCTACAATGAGCAGTTCTTC.

J is TRBJ1-2 and V is TRBV6-5, with D possibly TRBD1 on 5 matching bases. This CDR3 contains 15 residues. The germline CDR1 and CDR2 sequences are MNHEY and SVGAGI. V lost 6 bases to trimming and J lost 4 bases, with 18 bases between them. The CDR3: CASRSDSDSIYGYTF. The CDR3 DNA is TGTGCCAGCAGAAGCGATTCCGACAGCATCTATGGCTACACCTTC.

J is TRBJ2-7 and V is TRBV13; TRBD2 is a possible D gene (6 bases). The CDR3 has 15 amino acids. Trimming took off 4 bases at V and 7 bases at J, with 20 bases between the two ends. Germline CDR1 and CDR2: PRHDT and FYEKMQ (reference sequence). CDR3 in DNA: TGTGCCAGCAGCTGGAGGGCCAACCTCTTGGATGAGCAGTACTTC. This sequence encodes CASSWRANLLDEQYF.

The chain employs TRBV9 and TRBJ2-7, with TRBD2 identical over 9 bases. The CDR3 runs to 16 residues. After removal of 3 bases from V and 0 bases from J, the junction contained 7 bases not matched to a gene. CDR1 and CDR2 (germline): SGDLS, YYNGEE. CDR3 DNA sequence: TGTGCCAGCAGCGCTGGGGCTAGCGGGGTCTCCTACGAGCAGTACTTC. Amino acids: CASSAGASGVSYEQYF.

This clone was counted between two and nine times. The chain employs TRBV16 and TRBJ1-1; a possible D gene is TRBD1 (6 bases). The CDR3 has 16 amino acids. Germline loops: CDR1 KGHSY, CDR2 FQNENV. Trimming removed 0 bases at V and 2 bases at J, with 13 bases between. CDR3 bases: TGTGCCAGCAGCCAATCAATACAGGGAGTTAACACTGAAGCTTTCTTT. This codes for CASSQSIQGVNTEAFF.

The chain has TRBV12-1 and TRBJ2-2. TRBV12-1 is a pseudogene. The CDR3 totals 13 residues. The CDR3 nucleotides read TGTGCCAGCAGCTCCGAGGACGGATGGGAGCTGTTTTTT. Translated: CASSSEDGWELFF.